A single T cell receptor beta chain is shown here with its context. It has no known antigen specificity. Base-call qualities are not available, and no considerably larger clone is one nucleotide away. This specimen comes from a study of identical twins listed by TCRdb under 2016. Regarding the study in general: TCR alpha and beta repertoires from monozygotic twins, unrelated adults of various ages and cord blood were deep-sequenced to test whether fetal clonotypes persist. To rule out contamination, the twin experiments were replicated at different times with different library preparation protocols. The full study reports these points: A weaker excess of twin sharing was found in beta out-of-frame sequences because the signal-to-noise ratio was lowered by fewer shared sequences. Compared with coincidental sharing between unrelated individuals, an excess of low generation-probability sequences was observed among out-of-frame TCR alpha sequences shared between twins. Out-of-frame TCR alpha sharing in monozygotic twins was systematically underestimated by recombination models, whereas sharing between unrelated individuals was in agreement with the recombination models. Zero-insertion analyses could be partly confounded by invariant T cells such as MAIT and iNKT, though diverse VJ usage argued against such confounding for most clonotypes. Fewer insertions were carried by abundant cord blood beta clonotypes, a similar but weaker trend appeared in young adult naive repertoires, and no such trend appeared in memory repertoires. Because the same donors could not be followed over many years, the conclusions depended on cross-sectional statistical analysis.

V is cut by 5 bases and J by 3 bases, and the space between the germline ends is 17 bases. The CDR3 sequence holds 16 residues, the cysteine and phenylalanine included. CDR3 DNA only is kept here, 48 bases in frame from base 1. Receptor libraries were prepared by 5' RACE. Sequenced on an Illumina HiSeq 2000. A universal primer binding site was added through template switching, and the final cDNA carried a unique molecular identifier so that TCR cDNA molecules could be counted accurately. Specific primers in the conserved constant-segment region were used to synthesize first-strand cDNA for the TCR alpha and beta chains. To control for contamination, each cDNA library was double barcoded with a SMART-Mk sample barcode plus Illumina barcodes. TruSeq adapter sequences along with Illumina sample barcodes were introduced in two successive PCR steps. TCR alpha and beta cDNA libraries were sequenced on the Illumina HiSeq platform with custom primers. The study's own analysis went as follows. MiGEC processed the raw reads to extract unique molecular identifiers, while MiXCR was used to determine the CDR3 positions. For each individual, recombination models were inferred using an EM algorithm with the repgenHMM and IGoR tools. Shared clonotypes were analyzed with the tcR package in R, and sharing was normalized by the product of cloneset sizes. To study raw recombination free of thymic and clonal selection effects, out-of-frame nonproductive sequences were analyzed. Through fastp at Q25 and MiXCR, TCRdb rebuilt clones from the public reads, retaining in-frame beta chains. Under each unique CDR3 protein, matching rows form one entry showing the most common genes and DNA. TCRdb's processing, not the authors' own work, is the source of the V and J calls. The sample table holds just under 650,000 distinct CDR3 sequences, of which roughly 6.6% were seen once. Together, the top ten hold roughly 1.5% of the sample.

All donors were healthy Caucasians. Three pairs of female monozygotic twins, all aged 18 to 29 years, were included in the twin cohort. Peripheral blood mononuclear cells were the source from which RNA for the TCR libraries was isolated. The sample was also reused in another study, on yellow fever vaccine responses in identical twins. From that second study: The T cell response to vaccination in identical twins was reported by the authors to appear partly convergent and partly personalized. The study precisely tracked vaccine-responding T cell clones in identical twins.

The sequence was collected from a woman aged 18-29 years in good health. The sequence is built from TRBV12-3 or TRBV12-4 and TRBJ2-1; matching of 5 bases hints at TRBD2 as the D gene. The sample consisted of PBMCs. The CDR3 region has the sequence CASSPSILGVYNEQFF. The nucleotide sequence is given as TGTGCCAGCAGTCCGTCTATCTTGGGAGTCTACAATGAGCAGTTCTTC.